The sequence of this T cell receptor beta chain was determined in a study of blood T cells in healthy people across ages. Notes on the study in general: Donor CMV infection status was unknown, possibly confounding age-related changes in expanded clonotypes. TCR beta diversity per million T cells fell roughly linearly with age.

PCR was performed a second time for about 7 to 12 cycles using a sample-barcoded 5' primer and a J-beta primer mix. Each cDNA molecule received a tag from a template-switch adaptor that had 12 random nucleotides. TCRdb reanalysed the 5' RACE reads using MiXCR and keeps one entry per CDR3 protein. The sample has more than 650,000 distinct CDR3 sequences, about 20% seen once. With regard to this clonotype: Its target is not known.

J lost 5 bases, V lost 6 bases, and 7 bases had no gene match. The CDR3 contains 13 residues. Germline V gene lookup returns CDR1 DFQATT and CDR2 SNEGSKA (reference sequence). The receptor was derived from an older man in good health. The sequenced sample consisted of blood. The chain has TRBV20-1 and TRBJ1-1; TRBD1 agrees at 9 bases. The CDR3, as DNA: TGCAGTGCCCGGAAACAGGGGGCGACTGAAGCTTTCTTT. Its translation is CSARKQGATEAFF.